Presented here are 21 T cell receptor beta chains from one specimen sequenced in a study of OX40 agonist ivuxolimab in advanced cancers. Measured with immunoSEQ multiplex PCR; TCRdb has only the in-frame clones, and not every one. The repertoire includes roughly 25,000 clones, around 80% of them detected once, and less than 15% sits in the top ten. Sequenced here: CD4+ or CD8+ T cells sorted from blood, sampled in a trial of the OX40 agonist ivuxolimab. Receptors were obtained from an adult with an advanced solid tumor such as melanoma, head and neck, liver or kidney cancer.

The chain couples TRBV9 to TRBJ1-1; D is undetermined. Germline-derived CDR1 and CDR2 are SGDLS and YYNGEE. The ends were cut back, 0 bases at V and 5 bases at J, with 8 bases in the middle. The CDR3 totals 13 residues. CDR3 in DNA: TGTGCCAGCAGCGTAGCGGAGCTAACTGAAGCTTTCTTT. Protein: CASSVAELTEAFF.

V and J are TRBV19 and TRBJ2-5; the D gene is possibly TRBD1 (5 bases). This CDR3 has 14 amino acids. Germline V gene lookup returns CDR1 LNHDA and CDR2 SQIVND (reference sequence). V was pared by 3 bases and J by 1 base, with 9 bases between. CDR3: CASSMFQGQETQYF. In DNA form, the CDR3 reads TGTGCCAGTAGTATGTTCCAGGGCCAAGAGACCCAGTACTTC.

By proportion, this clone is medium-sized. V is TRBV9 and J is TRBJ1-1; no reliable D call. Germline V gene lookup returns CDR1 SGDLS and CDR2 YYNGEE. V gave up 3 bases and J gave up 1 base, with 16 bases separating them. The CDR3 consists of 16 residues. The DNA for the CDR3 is TGTGCCAGCAGCGCCGATAAGGGAGCGGGGAACACTGAAGCTTTCTTT. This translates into CASSADKGAGNTEAFF.

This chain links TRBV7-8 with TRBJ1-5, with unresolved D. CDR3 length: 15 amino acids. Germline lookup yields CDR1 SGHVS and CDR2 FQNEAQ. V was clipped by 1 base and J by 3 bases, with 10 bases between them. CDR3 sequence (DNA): TGTGCCAGCAGCTTAGAACCGGGGTACAATCAGCCCCAGCATTTT. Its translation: CASSLEPGYNQPQHF.

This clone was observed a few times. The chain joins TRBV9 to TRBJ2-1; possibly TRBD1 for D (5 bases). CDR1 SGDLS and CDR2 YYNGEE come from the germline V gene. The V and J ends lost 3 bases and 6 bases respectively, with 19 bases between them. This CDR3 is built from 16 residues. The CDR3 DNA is TGTGCCAGCAGCGGTTACAGGACGGCACACCTCAATGAGCAGTTCTTC. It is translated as CASSGYRTAHLNEQFF. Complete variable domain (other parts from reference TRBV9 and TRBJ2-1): DSGVTQTPKHLITATGQRVTLRCSPRSGDLSVYWYQQSLDQGLQFLIQYYNGEERAKGNILERFSAQQFPDLHSELNLSSLELGDSALYFCASSGYRTAHLNEQFFGPGTRLTVL.

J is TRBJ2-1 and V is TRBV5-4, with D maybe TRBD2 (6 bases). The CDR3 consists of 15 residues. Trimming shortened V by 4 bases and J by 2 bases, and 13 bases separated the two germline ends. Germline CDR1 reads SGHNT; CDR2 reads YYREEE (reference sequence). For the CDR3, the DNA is TGTGCCAGCAGCCCTGGAGGGAATCCCTACAATGAGCAGTTCTTC. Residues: CASSPGGNPYNEQFF.

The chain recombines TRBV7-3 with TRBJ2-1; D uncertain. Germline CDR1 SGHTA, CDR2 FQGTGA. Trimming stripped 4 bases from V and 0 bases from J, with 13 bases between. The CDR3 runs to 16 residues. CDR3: CASSSHHMSSYNEQFF. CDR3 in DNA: TGTGCCAGCAGCTCACACCACATGAGCTCCTACAATGAGCAGTTCTTC.

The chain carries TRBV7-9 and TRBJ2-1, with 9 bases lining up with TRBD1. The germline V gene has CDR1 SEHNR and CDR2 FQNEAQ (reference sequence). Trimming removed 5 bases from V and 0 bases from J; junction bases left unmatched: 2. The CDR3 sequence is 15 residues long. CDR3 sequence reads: CASSQTGGSYNEQFF. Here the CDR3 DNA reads TGTGCCAGCAGCCAGACAGGGGGCTCCTACAATGAGCAGTTCTTC.

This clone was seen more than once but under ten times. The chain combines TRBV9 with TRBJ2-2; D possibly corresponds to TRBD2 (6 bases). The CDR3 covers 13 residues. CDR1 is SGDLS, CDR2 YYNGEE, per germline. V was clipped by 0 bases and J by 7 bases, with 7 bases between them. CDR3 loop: CASSVAGSGELFF. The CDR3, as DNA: TGTGCCAGCAGCGTAGCCGGGAGCGGGGAGCTGTTTTTT.

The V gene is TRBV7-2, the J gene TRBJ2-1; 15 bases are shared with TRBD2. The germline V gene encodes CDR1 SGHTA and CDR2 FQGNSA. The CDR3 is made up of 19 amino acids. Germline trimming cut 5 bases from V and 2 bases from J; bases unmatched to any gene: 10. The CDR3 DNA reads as TGTGCCAGCAGCCTCTGGACTAGCGGGGGGGCAACGACCTACAATGAGCAGTTCTTC. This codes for CASSLWTSGGATTYNEQFF.

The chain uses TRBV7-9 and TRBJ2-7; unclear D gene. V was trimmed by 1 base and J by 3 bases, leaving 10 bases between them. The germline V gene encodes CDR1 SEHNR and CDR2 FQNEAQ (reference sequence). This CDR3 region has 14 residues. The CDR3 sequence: CASSLVGLSYEQYF. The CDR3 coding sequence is TGTGCCAGCAGCTTAGTTGGGCTTAGCTACGAGCAGTACTTC.

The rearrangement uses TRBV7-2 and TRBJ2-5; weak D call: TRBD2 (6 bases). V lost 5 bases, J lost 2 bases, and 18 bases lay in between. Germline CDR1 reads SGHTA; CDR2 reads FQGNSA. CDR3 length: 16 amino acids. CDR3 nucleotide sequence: TGTGCCAGCAGCCTAGTGGGAGGCAGGTCTCAAGAGACCCAGTACTTC. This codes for CASSLVGGRSQETQYF.

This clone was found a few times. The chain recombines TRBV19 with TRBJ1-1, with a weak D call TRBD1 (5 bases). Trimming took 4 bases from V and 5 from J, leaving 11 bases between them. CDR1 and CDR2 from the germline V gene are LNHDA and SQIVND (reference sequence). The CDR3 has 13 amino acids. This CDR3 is CASSNGEGTEAFF. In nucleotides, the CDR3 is TGTGCCAGTAGTAACGGGGAGGGGACTGAAGCTTTCTTT.

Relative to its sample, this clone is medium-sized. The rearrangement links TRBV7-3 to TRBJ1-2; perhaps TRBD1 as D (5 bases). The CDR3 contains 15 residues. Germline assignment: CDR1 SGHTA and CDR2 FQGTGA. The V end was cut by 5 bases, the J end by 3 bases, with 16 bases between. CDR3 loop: CASSPRGGNDYGYTF. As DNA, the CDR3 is TGTGCCAGCAGCCCCCGGGGGGGAAACGACTATGGCTACACCTTC.

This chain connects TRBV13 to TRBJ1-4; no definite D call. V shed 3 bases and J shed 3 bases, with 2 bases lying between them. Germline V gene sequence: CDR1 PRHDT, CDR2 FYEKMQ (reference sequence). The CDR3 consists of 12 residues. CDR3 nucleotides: TGTGCCAGCAGCTTGGCTAATGAAAAACTGTTTTTT. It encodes CASSLANEKLFF.

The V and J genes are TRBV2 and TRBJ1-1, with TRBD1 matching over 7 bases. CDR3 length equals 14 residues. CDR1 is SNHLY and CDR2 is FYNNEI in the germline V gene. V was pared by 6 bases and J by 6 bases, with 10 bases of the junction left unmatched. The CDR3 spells CASRPEGAAAEAFF. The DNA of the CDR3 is TGTGCCAGCAGACCCGAGGGGGCAGCCGCTGAAGCTTTCTTT.

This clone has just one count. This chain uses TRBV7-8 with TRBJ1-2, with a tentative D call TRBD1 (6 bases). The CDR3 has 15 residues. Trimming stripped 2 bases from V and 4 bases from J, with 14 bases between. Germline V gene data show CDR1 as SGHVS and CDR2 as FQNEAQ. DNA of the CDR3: TGTGCCAGCAGCTTATGGGACAACTCACTCTATGGCTACACCTTC. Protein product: CASSLWDNSLYGYTF.

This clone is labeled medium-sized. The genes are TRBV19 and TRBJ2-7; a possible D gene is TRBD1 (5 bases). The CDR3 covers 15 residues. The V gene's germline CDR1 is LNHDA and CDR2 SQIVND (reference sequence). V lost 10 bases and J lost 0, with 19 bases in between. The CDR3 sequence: CATTQEHPSSYEQYF. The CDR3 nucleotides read TGTGCCACGACACAGGAACACCCGAGCTCCTACGAGCAGTACTTC.

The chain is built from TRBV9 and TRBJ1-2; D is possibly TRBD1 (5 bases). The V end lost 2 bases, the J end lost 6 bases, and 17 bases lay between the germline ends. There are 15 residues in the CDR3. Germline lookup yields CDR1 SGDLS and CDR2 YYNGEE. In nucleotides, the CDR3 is TGTGCCAGCAGCGTGGTGGAGGGGTCTGAGGATGGCTACACCTTC. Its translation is CASSVVEGSEDGYTF.

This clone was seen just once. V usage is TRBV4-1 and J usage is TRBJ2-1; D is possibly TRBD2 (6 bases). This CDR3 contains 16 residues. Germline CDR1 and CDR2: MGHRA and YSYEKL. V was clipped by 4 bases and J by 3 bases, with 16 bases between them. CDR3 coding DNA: TGCGCCAGCAGCCCCCAAAGGGACTCTATCTACAATGAGCAGTTCTTC. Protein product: CASSPQRDSIYNEQFF.

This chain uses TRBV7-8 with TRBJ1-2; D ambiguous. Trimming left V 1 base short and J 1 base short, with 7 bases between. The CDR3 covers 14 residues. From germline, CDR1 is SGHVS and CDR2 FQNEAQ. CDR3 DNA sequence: TGTGCCAGCAGCTTAGACGGTCGTAACTATGGCTACACCTTC. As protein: CASSLDGRNYGYTF.